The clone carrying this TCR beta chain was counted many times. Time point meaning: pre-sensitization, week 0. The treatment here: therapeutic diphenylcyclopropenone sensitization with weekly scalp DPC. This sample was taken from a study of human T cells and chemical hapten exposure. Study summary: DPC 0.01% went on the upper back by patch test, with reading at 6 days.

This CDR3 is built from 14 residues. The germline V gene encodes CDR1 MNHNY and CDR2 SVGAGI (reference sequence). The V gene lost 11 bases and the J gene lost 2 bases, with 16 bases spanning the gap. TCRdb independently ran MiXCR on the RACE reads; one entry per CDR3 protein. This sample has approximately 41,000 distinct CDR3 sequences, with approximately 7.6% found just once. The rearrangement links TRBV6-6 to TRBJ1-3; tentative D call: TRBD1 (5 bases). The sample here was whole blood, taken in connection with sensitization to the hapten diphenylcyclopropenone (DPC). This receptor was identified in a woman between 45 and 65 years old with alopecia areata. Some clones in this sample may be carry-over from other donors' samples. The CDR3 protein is CAHSSGDPGNTIYF. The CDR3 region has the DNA TGTGCCCACAGCTCGGGGGACCCTGGAAACACCATATATTTT.